This T cell receptor beta chain was sequenced in a study of cytomegalovirus exposure and HLA in healthy donors. This PCR relied on a set of 60 Vbeta primers and 13 Jbeta primers. This table comes from immunoSEQ multiplex PCR, and its TCRdb copy is limited to in-frame clones, with some not included. This sample has thousands of clones, with 81% found just once. General study findings and limits: The dataset shows that most TCR sequences were rare, while some public TCRs occurred in many donors. Apart from CMV serostatus, no immune exposure information was available. A likely sequencing artifact accounted for one observed cluster of highly shared sequence variants. According to an earlier analysis, most TCR beta V segments yielded productive rearrangements about 87% or about 30% of the time.

Remarks on this clone: The target antigen is unknown.

Sequencing was done on a sample of PBMCs. The TCR sequence derives from a middle-aged woman in good health and CMV-seropositive.

CDR3 sequence (DNA): TGTGCCAGCAGCCCACAAGCCGGAGCTGGGTACATTCAGTACTTC. It translates to CASSPQAGAGYIQYF. V is TRBV16 and J is TRBJ2-4; D ambiguous. Trimming took off 4 bases at V and 8 bases at J, with 18 bases between the two ends. The germline V gene has CDR1 KGHSY and CDR2 FQNENV. The length of the CDR3 is 15 residues.